A single sample gave rise to the 13 T cell receptor beta chains below, sequenced in a study of blood T cell repertoires in COVID-19. This table comes from immunoSEQ multiplex PCR, and its TCRdb copy is limited to in-frame clones, with some not included. The sample consists of just under 80,000 clones, 84% of them appearing once. Sequencing was done on a sample of peripheral blood. These TCRs come from a human donor in a cohort sampled during active COVID-19.

This chain connects TRBV28 to TRBJ2-1, with TRBD2 identical over 16 bases. Germline CDR1 and CDR2: MDHEN and SYDVKM. The J segment lost 9 bases and the V segment lost 4 bases, leaving 6 bases of the junction unmatched. This CDR3 comprises 16 residues. The CDR3 loop is CASSSTGTSGRVEQFF. The CDR3 bases are TGTGCCAGCAGTTCAACCGGGACTAGCGGGAGGGTTGAGCAGTTCTTC.

The chain is built from TRBV7-9 and TRBJ2-7; 12 bases are shared with TRBD2. Germline V gene sequence: CDR1 SEHNR, CDR2 FQNEAQ (reference sequence). The J segment lost 7 bases and the V segment lost 5 bases, leaving 9 bases of the junction unmatched. There are 15 residues in the CDR3. CDR3 region: CASSTQLAGGGEQYF. In DNA, the CDR3 is TGTGCCAGCAGCACCCAACTAGCGGGAGGCGGGGAGCAGTACTTC.

This clone has a handful of counts. The V call is TRBV4-1, the J call TRBJ1-2; D might be TRBD1 (5 bases). V was pared by 0 bases and J by 4 bases, with 15 bases between. There are 16 residues in the CDR3. Germline-derived CDR1 and CDR2 are MGHRA and YSYEKL. CDR3 sequence: CASSQEARAGSYGYTF. The CDR3 DNA is TGCGCCAGCAGCCAAGAAGCCAGGGCGGGATCCTATGGCTACACCTTC.

The gene calls are TRBV6-5 and TRBJ2-5; TRBD1 aligns across 9 bases. The J segment lost 5 bases and the V segment lost 6 bases, leaving 7 bases of the junction unmatched. This CDR3 spans 14 amino acids. Germline CDR1 and CDR2: MNHEY and SVGAGI. DNA for the CDR3: TGTGCCAGCAGAACTACAGGGGGCTTGGAGACCCAGTACTTC. Its translation is CASRTTGGLETQYF.

This chain joins TRBV7-8 and TRBJ2-7, with TRBD2 identical over 9 bases. This CDR3 contains 15 residues. CDR1 is SGHVS, CDR2 FQNEAQ, per germline. V lost 1 base and J lost 2; bases outside the gene matches: 3. The CDR3, as DNA: TGTGCCAGCAGCTTAGAAGCGGGGGGCCCCTACGAGCAGTACTTC. Its translation: CASSLEAGGPYEQYF.

The CDR3 nucleotides are TGCGCCAGCAGCTTGGGCGAGTCGGATACGCAGTATTTT. Translating it yields CASSLGESDTQYF. The gene calls are TRBV5-1 and TRBJ2-3, with no clear D. Trimming left V 0 bases short and J 6 bases short, with 8 bases between. The CDR3 has 13 residues. Germline-derived CDR1 and CDR2 are SGHRS and YFSETQ. The full variable domain, with the rest looked up from reference TRBV5-1 and TRBJ2-3, is KAGVTQTPRYLIKTRGQQVTLSCSPISGHRSVSWYQQTPGQGLQFLFEYFSETQRNKGNFPGRFSGRQFSNSRSEMNVSTLELGDSALYLCASSLGESDTQYFGPGTRLTVL.

A few counts support this clone. The rearrangement joins TRBV6-5 to TRBJ2-3; a possible D gene is TRBD2 (5 bases). Per the germline V gene, CDR1 is MNHEY and CDR2 is SVGAGI. The CDR3 runs to 15 residues. The V end was cut by 6 bases, the J end by 2 bases, with 15 bases between. CDR3 protein: CASRLGPTPTDTQYF. Here the CDR3 DNA reads TGTGCCAGCAGACTAGGTCCCACTCCCACAGATACGCAGTATTTT.

The J gene is TRBJ2-1, the V gene TRBV5-6; 9 bases match TRBD1. The CDR3 is 17 residues long. V was pared by 1 base and J by 5 bases, with 10 bases of the junction left unmatched. Germline loops: CDR1 SGHDT, CDR2 YYEEEE. The CDR3 sequence: CASSLTTRQGGHNEQFF. Here the CDR3 DNA reads TGTGCCAGCAGCTTGACGACCAGACAGGGGGGCCACAATGAGCAGTTCTTC.

The rearrangement uses TRBV6-5 and TRBJ2-1, with D possibly matching TRBD2 (6 bases). Deletions cut 5 bases from V and 3 bases from J, with 8 bases between. Per the germline V gene, CDR1 is MNHEY and CDR2 is SVGAGI. CDR3 length equals 13 residues. The CDR3 is CASSRDFYNEQFF. The CDR3 DNA is TGTGCCAGCAGTAGGGACTTCTACAATGAGCAGTTCTTC.

The chain combines TRBV15 with TRBJ2-1; D is ambiguous. The V gene's germline CDR1 is LNHNV and CDR2 YYDKDF (reference sequence). This CDR3 comprises 13 residues. Deletions cut 2 bases from V and 8 bases from J, with 10 bases between. This CDR3 reads CATSRKLRDEQFF. Written as DNA, the CDR3 is TGTGCCACCAGCAGAAAGTTGCGTGATGAGCAGTTCTTC.

This clone was seen more than once but under ten times. The chain joins TRBV24-1 to TRBJ1-5, with 7 bases fitting TRBD1. Trimming at V came to 4 bases and at J to 1 base, leaving 6 bases not matched to a gene. CDR3 length equals 16 residues. From germline, CDR1 is KGHDR and CDR2 SFDVKD. CDR3 sequence reads: CATSEGGKSSNQPQHF. DNA of the CDR3: TGTGCCACCAGTGAAGGGGGCAAATCGAGCAATCAGCCCCAGCATTTT.

The chain carries TRBV12-3 or TRBV12-4 and TRBJ2-7; no firm D call. CDR3 length: 13 amino acids. V lost 2 bases and J 3 bases, leaving 8 bases between the germline ends. The CDR3 DNA reads as TGTGCCAGCAGTTTAAGGCAGGTCTACGAGCAGTACTTC. This gives the protein CASSLRQVYEQYF.

J is TRBJ2-3 and V is TRBV6-5, with 10 bases aligning to TRBD1. The ends lost 6 bases at V and 5 bases at J; junction bases unmatched: 8. The germline gives CDR1 MNHEY, CDR2 SVGAGI. The CDR3 extends over 15 amino acids. This chain's CDR3 is CASRYRQGAGDTQYF. The CDR3 nucleotides read TGTGCCAGCAGGTACCGACAGGGGGCGGGAGATACGCAGTATTTT.